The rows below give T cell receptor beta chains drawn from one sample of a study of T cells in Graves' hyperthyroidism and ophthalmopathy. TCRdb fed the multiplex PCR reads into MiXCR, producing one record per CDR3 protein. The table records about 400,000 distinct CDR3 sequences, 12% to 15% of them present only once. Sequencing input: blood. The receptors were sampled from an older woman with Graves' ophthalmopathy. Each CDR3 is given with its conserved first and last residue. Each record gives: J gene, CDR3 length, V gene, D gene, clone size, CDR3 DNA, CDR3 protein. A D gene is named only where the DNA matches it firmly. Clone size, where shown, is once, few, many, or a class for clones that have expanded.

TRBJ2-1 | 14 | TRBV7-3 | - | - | TGTGCCAGCAGCCAAGGACTGAGAGGCAATGAGCAGTTCTTC | CASSQGLRGNEQFF
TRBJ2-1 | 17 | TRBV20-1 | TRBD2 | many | TGCAGTGCTAGAGATCCCAATAGCGGGAGAAGAGGCAATGAGCAGTTCTTC | CSARDPNSGRRGNEQFF
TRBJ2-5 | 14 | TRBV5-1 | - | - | TGCGCCAGCAGCGGGGGACACGGTGAAGAGACCCAGTACTTC | CASSGGHGEETQYF
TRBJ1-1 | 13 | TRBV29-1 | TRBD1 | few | TGCAGCGGGACAGGGGGTGTCTTGACTGAAGCTTTCTTT | CSGTGGVLTEAFF
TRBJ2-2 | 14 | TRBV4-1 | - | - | TGCGCCAGCAGCCCAGCCCCTGGGACCGGGGAGCTGTTTTTT | CASSPAPGTGELFF
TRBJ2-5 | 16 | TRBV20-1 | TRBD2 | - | TGCAGTGCTAGAGGGCTAGCGGGAGGCGGCCAAGAGACCCAGTACTTC | CSARGLAGGGQETQYF
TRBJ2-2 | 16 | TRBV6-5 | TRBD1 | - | TGTGCCAGCAGTTACACCAACAGGGGGCTGGTCGGGGAGCTGTTTTTT | CASSYTNRGLVGELFF
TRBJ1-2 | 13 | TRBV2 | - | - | TGTGCCAGCAGTGAGTATGTGGGTGCTGGCTACACCTTC | CASSEYVGAGYTF
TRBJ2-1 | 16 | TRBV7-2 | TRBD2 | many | TGTGCCAGCAGCCGCGGGCCTGCGGGGGGGTACAATGAGCAGTTCTTC | CASSRGPAGGYNEQFF
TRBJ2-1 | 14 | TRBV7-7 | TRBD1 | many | TGTGCCAGCAGACCGGGACAGGGGACCGGTGAGCAGTTCTTC | CASRPGQGTGEQFF
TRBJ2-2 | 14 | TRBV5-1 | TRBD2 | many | TGCGCCAGCAGCTTGGAAGCGGGGATCGGGGAGCTGTTTTTT | CASSLEAGIGELFF
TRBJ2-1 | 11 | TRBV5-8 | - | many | TGTGCCAGCAGCTTTTATGGTGAGCAGTTCTTC | CASSFYGEQFF
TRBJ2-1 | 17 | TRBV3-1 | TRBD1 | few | TGTGCCAGCAGCCAAGACGTCTGGCAGGGGGATTATAATGAGCAGTTCTTC | CASSQDVWQGDYNEQFF
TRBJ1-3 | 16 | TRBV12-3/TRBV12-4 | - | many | TGTGCCAGCAGTCGATTCACAGGGAGCTCTGGAAACACCATATATTTT | CASSRFTGSSGNTIYF
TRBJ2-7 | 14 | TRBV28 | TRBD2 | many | TGTGCCAGCAGTCCGGCGGGAGGGCCCAACGAGCAGTACTTC | CASSPAGGPNEQYF
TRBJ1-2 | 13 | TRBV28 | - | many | TGTGCCAGCAGTACAGGAGCTAACTATGGCTACACCTTC | CASSTGANYGYTF
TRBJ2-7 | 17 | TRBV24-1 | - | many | TGTGCCACCAGTGAACCTCAGGACAGCGCAAGGGTCTACGAGCAGTACTTC | CATSEPQDSARVYEQYF
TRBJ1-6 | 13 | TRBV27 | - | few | TGTGGCAGCAGTTTAGCGCGTTATTCACCCCTCCACTTT | CGSSLARYSPLHF
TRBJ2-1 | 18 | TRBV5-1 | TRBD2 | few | TGCGCCAGCAAAGGGGGGGCTAGCGGGAGAGGAGTCGGCGATGAGCAGTTCTTC | CASKGGASGRGVGDEQFF
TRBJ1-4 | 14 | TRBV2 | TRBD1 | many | TGTGCCAGCAGTGAGAACAGGGGGGGTGAAAAACTGTTTTTT | CASSENRGGEKLFF
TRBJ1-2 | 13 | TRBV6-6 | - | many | TGTGCCAGCAGTTACCCAGGGTACCATGGCTACACCTTC | CASSYPGYHGYTF
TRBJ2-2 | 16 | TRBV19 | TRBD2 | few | TGTGCCAGTAGTAGATCTAGCGGGAGGCCCTCCGGGGAGCTGTTTTTT | CASSRSSGRPSGELFF
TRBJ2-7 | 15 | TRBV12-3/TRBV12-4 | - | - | TGTGCCAGCAGTTCGTCCCGGGACGTAGCCTACGAGCAGTACTTC | CASSSSRDVAYEQYF
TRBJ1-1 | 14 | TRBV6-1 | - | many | TGTGCCAGCAGTGAAGTGGTAGGGAACACTGAAGCTTTCTTT | CASSEVVGNTEAFF
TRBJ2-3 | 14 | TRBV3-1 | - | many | TGTGCCAGCAGCCGACTAGTCCTAACAGATACGCAGTATTTT | CASSRLVLTDTQYF
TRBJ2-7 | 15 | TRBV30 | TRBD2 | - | TGTGCCTGGAAACCTAGGGCTAGCGGCTCCTACGAGCAGTACTTC | CAWKPRASGSYEQYF
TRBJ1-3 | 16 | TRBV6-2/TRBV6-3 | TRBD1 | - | TGTGCCAGCGGTGTCAGGGGGCTTAGTTCTGGAAACACCATATATTTT | CASGVRGLSSGNTIYF
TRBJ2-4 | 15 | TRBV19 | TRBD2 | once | TGTGCCAGTGGGGAGGGAGGCAGAGCCAAAAACATTCAGTACTTC | CASGEGGRAKNIQYF
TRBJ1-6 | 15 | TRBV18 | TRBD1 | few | TGTGCCAGCTCACCACAGGGGGCGAATAATTCACCCCTCCACTTT | CASSPQGANNSPLHF
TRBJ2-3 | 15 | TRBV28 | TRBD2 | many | TGTGCCAGCAGCCCCCGCGGGAGGGCTACAGATACGCAGTATTTT | CASSPRGRATDTQYF
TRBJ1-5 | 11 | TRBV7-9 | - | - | TGTGCCAGCAGCTTAAGGGAGTACCAGCATTTT | CASSLREYQHF
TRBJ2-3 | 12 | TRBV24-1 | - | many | TGTGCCACCGGCGCCGCAGGAGATACGCAGTATTTT | CATGAAGDTQYF
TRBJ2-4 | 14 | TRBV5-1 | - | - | TGCGCCAGCAGTTTCAACACGGATAAAAACATTCAGTACTTC | CASSFNTDKNIQYF
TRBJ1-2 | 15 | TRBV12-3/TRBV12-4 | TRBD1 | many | TGTGCCAGCAGTCCCACGGACAGGGGGAACTATGGCTACACCTTC | CASSPTDRGNYGYTF
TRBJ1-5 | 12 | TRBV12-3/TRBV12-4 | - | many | TGTGCCACTACGTTTAGCAATCAGCCCCAGCATTTT | CATTFSNQPQHF
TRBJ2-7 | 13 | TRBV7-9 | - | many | TGTGCCAGCAGCAGAACCCTTGGCTACGAGCAGTACTTC | CASSRTLGYEQYF
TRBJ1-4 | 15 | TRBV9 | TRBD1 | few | TGTGCCAGCAGCGTAGCCGGGACAGGGTATGAAAAACTGTTTTTT | CASSVAGTGYEKLFF